A selection of T cell receptor beta chains follows, all from one sample in a study of HIV-infected patients and healthy controls. Using its own MiXCR run on the 5' RACE reads, TCRdb lists one record per CDR3 protein. The sample has 18,000 or so distinct CDR3 sequences, roughly a fifth seen once; the top ten hold roughly 31%. Material for sequencing was CD8+ T cells from blood. The receptors derive from a human donor in good health. Both conserved end residues are part of each CDR3. The D gene is left open where the match is weak. Not all rows give a size; the values are once, few, many and, for expanded clones, a class.

d_gene,abundance,v_gene,j_gene,CDR3aa,CDR3nt
.,few,TRBV12-3/TRBV12-4,TRBJ1-1,CASRWGGGTEAFF,TGTGCCAGCAGATGGGGGGGTGGGACTGAAGCTTTCTTT
.,.,TRBV5-1,TRBJ2-1,CASSLGQGYNEQFF,TGCGCCAGCAGCTTGGGGCAGGGTTACAATGAGCAGTTCTTC
TRBD2,few,TRBV27,TRBJ2-3,CASRDRSGGAKTDTQYF,TGTGCCAGCCGGGACCGGAGCGGGGGGGCTAAGACAGATACGCAGTATTTT
TRBD1,many,TRBV10-3,TRBJ2-2,CAISLTGTGELFF,TGTGCCATCAGTTTGACAGGGACCGGGGAGCTGTTTTTT
.,few,TRBV7-9,TRBJ2-2,CASSQGQLLTGELFF,TGTGCCAGCAGCCAAGGACAGCTACTAACCGGGGAGCTGTTTTTT
.,medium-sized,TRBV6-4,TRBJ2-2,CASSDRDTGELFF,TGTGCCAGCAGTGACAGGGACACCGGGGAGCTGTTTTTT
TRBD1,many,TRBV5-6,TRBJ2-1,CASSLGPGGYEQFF,TGTGCCAGCAGCTTGGGTCCAGGGGGATATGAGCAGTTCTTC
TRBD2,.,TRBV20-1,TRBJ2-1,CSARVGGGAVNEQFF,TGCAGTGCTAGAGTTGGCGGGGGGGCGGTCAATGAGCAGTTCTTC
.,.,TRBV5-6,TRBJ2-5,CASSLASRDQYQETQYF,TGTGCCAGCAGCTTGGCCTCCCGGGACCAGTACCAAGAGACCCAGTACTTC
.,many,TRBV7-9,TRBJ2-1,CASSLNNEQFF,TGTGCCAGCAGCTTAAACAATGAGCAGTTCTTC
TRBD2,.,TRBV12-3/TRBV12-4,TRBJ2-3,CASSQGLAGTDTQYF,TGTGCCAGCAGCCAAGGACTAGCGGGCACAGATACGCAGTATTTT
.,.,TRBV9,TRBJ2-3,CASSASHRAVDTQYF,TGTGCCAGCAGCGCATCACACAGGGCTGTCGATACGCAGTATTTT
TRBD2,many,TRBV3-1,TRBJ2-7,CASSLGLAGLGKYF,TGTGCCAGCAGCCTGGGACTAGCGGGACTTGGAAAGTACTTC
TRBD2,few,TRBV7-9,TRBJ2-3,CASSSSGRSTDTQYF,TGTGCCAGCAGCTCTAGCGGGAGAAGCACAGATACGCAGTATTTT
.,many,TRBV27,TRBJ2-3,CASGTLQGFLSTDTQYF,TGTGCCAGCGGTACGCTACAGGGATTTCTAAGCACAGATACGCAGTATTTT
TRBD1,many,TRBV6-2/TRBV6-3,TRBJ1-5,CASSYNTQGGLDQPQHF,TGTGCCAGCAGTTACAATACTCAGGGGGGACTCGATCAGCCCCAGCATTTT
.,.,TRBV4-1,TRBJ2-7,CASSFRVSYEQYF,TGCGCCAGCAGCTTCCGGGTGTCCTACGAGCAGTACTTC
.,many,TRBV20-1,TRBJ1-1,CSARVPDLNTEAFF,TGCAGTGCTAGAGTACCAGACCTGAACACTGAAGCTTTCTTT
TRBD1,.,TRBV27,TRBJ1-1,CASSLIGTGRTEAFF,TGTGCCAGCAGTTTAATTGGGACAGGGCGTACTGAAGCTTTCTTT
.,few,TRBV9,TRBJ2-2,CASSPPAGTGELFF,TGTGCCAGCAGCCCCCCGGCCGGCACCGGGGAGCTGTTTTTT
.,few,TRBV9,TRBJ2-1,CASSVSGILNNEQFF,TGTGCCAGCAGCGTTTCTGGCATCCTAAACAATGAGCAGTTCTTC
.,many,TRBV6-5,TRBJ2-2,CASSDRMMYTGELFF,TGTGCCAGCTCGGACAGAATGATGTACACCGGGGAGCTGTTTTTT
TRBD2,.,TRBV30,TRBJ2-1,CAWSGGGSYNEQFF,TGTGCCTGGAGTGGCGGGGGGTCCTACAATGAGCAGTTCTTC
TRBD2,many,TRBV4-1,TRBJ2-3,CASSQDPLAGGTDTQYF,TGCGCCAGCAGCCAGGACCCCTTAGCGGGAGGCACAGATACGCAGTATTTT
.,.,TRBV10-3,TRBJ2-7,CAISPSWTGSYEQYF,TGTGCCATCAGTCCCTCCTGGACCGGTTCCTACGAGCAGTACTTC
.,.,TRBV7-9,TRBJ2-3,CASSLALAFTDTQYF,TGTGCCAGCAGCTTAGCTTTGGCCTTCACAGATACGCAGTATTTT
TRBD2,medium-sized,TRBV29-1,TRBJ2-3,CSVNGLAGGADTQYF,TGCAGCGTTAACGGACTAGCGGGAGGCGCAGATACGCAGTATTTT
TRBD2,many,TRBV7-9,TRBJ2-2,CASSAGGAYTGELFF,TGTGCCAGCAGCGCCGGGGGGGCCTACACCGGGGAGCTGTTTTTT
.,.,TRBV24-1,TRBJ2-2,CATEEGQHTGELFF,TGTGCCACCGAGGAGGGCCAACACACCGGGGAGCTGTTTTTT
.,.,TRBV18,TRBJ1-5,CASSPADGQPQHF,TGTGCCAGCTCACCAGCGGACGGTCAGCCCCAGCATTTT
.,.,TRBV11-1,TRBJ2-1,CASSPQENPYNEQFF,TGTGCCAGCAGTCCACAGGAAAACCCCTACAATGAGCAGTTCTTC
TRBD2,.,TRBV7-9,TRBJ2-7,CASSRQGSLRSGRAYEQYF,TGTGCCAGCAGCCGACAGGGATCCCTACGTAGCGGGAGGGCCTACGAGCAGTACTTC
TRBD2,few,TRBV4-1,TRBJ2-7,CASSGGGSDEQYF,TGCGCCAGCAGCGGAGGCGGGAGCGACGAGCAGTACTTC
.,.,TRBV29-1,TRBJ2-7,CSVVGASYEQYF,TGCAGCGTTGTGGGGGCGAGCTACGAGCAGTACTTC
.,many,TRBV4-1,TRBJ2-5,CASSQLEEETQYF,TGCGCCAGCAGCCAGCTGGAAGAAGAGACCCAGTACTTC
.,many,TRBV29-1,TRBJ1-5,CSVDSGDSNQPQHF,TGCAGCGTAGACAGTGGGGATAGCAATCAGCCCCAGCATTTT
.,.,TRBV9,TRBJ2-7,CASSVGLTLLEEQYF,TGTGCCAGCAGCGTAGGACTAACCCTTTTGGAGGAGCAGTACTTC
.,few,TRBV4-3,TRBJ1-1,CASSQSGSAEAFF,TGCGCCAGCAGCCAGTCAGGTTCTGCTGAAGCTTTCTTT
.,many,TRBV11-3,TRBJ2-5,CASRITQSAAQETQYF,TGTGCCAGCAGAATTACCCAGTCCGCCGCACAAGAGACCCAGTACTTC
TRBD1,few,TRBV11-2,TRBJ2-1,CASSLGQGAIYNEQFF,TGTGCCAGCAGCTTAGGTCAGGGGGCGATCTACAATGAGCAGTTCTTC